This is a list of T cell receptor beta chains from one sample in a study of blood T cells in healthy people across ages. MiXCR was run by TCRdb on the 5' RACE reads, yielding one entry per CDR3 protein. The profile covers fewer than 1.5 million distinct CDR3 sequences, with 40% to 50% appearing a single time and around 8% taken by the ten largest. The sample consisted of blood. The origin of the receptors is a young woman in good health. The conserved cysteine and the conserved F or W are not part of the CDR3 here. Each record gives: CDR3 protein, J gene, V gene, D gene. The D gene is left open where the match is weak.

CDR3: ASSQSGRGTGELF
J: TRBJ2-2
V: TRBV3-1
D: TRBD2

CDR3: ASSVGVSGSGNIQY
J: TRBJ2-4
V: TRBV9
D: TRBD2

CDR3: ASSARQVYGYT
J: TRBJ1-2
V: TRBV2
D: NA

CDR3: ASSPGTSGPHSYNEQF
J: TRBJ2-1
V: TRBV11-2
D: TRBD2

CDR3: ASSIDVSGSLYNEQF
J: TRBJ2-1
V: TRBV18
D: TRBD2

CDR3: ASSQARAGLAKNIQY
J: TRBJ2-4
V: TRBV4-1
D: NA

CDR3: AIGESTGGPTDTQY
J: TRBJ2-3
V: TRBV10-3
D: TRBD2

CDR3: ASSPSISFNYGYT
J: TRBJ1-2
V: TRBV12-3/TRBV12-4
D: NA

CDR3: ASTIPGATNEKLF
J: TRBJ1-4
V: TRBV6-6
D: NA

CDR3: SARDRLSGGEQDEQF
J: TRBJ2-1
V: TRBV20-1
D: TRBD2

CDR3: ATGTDSYGYT
J: TRBJ1-2
V: TRBV10-1
D: TRBD1

CDR3: ASSVKRTGAWADTQY
J: TRBJ2-3
V: TRBV7-2
D: TRBD1

CDR3: ASSPLQGHEQF
J: TRBJ2-1
V: TRBV4-1
D: NA

CDR3: ASSHWHRNTEAF
J: TRBJ1-1
V: TRBV5-6
D: NA

CDR3: ASSRRTSGSIPRSTDTQY
J: TRBJ2-3
V: TRBV5-6
D: TRBD2

CDR3: AISSEWSGEAYGYT
J: TRBJ1-2
V: TRBV10-3
D: NA

CDR3: ASSSRRGTLYNEQF
J: TRBJ2-1
V: TRBV7-2
D: NA

CDR3: ASSSAGTSGKFSYNEQF
J: TRBJ2-1
V: TRBV11-2
D: TRBD2

CDR3: SAATGADYGYT
J: TRBJ1-2
V: TRBV20-1
D: TRBD1

CDR3: AIREKPGGEQY
J: TRBJ2-7
V: TRBV10-3
D: TRBD1

CDR3: ASSLAKGVGYEQY
J: NA
V: TRBV7-2
D: NA

CDR3: SVATGTGSASGANVLT
J: TRBJ2-6
V: TRBV29-1
D: TRBD1

CDR3: ASSYGGENEKLF
J: TRBJ1-4
V: TRBV6-5
D: NA

CDR3: ASELGAGNNEQF
J: TRBJ2-1
V: TRBV5-1
D: NA

CDR3: ASSLAGLAGPYNEQF
J: TRBJ2-1
V: TRBV5-1
D: TRBD2

CDR3: ASSFQGATGELF
J: TRBJ2-2
V: TRBV12-3/TRBV12-4
D: TRBD1

CDR3: AISVGAGGADTQY
J: TRBJ2-3
V: TRBV10-3
D: TRBD2

CDR3: ASSLVARGAYNEQF
J: TRBJ2-1
V: TRBV5-6
D: NA

CDR3: AEGRDYGYT
J: TRBJ1-2
V: TRBV6-1
D: NA

CDR3: ASSPPKGFGTNEKLF
J: TRBJ1-4
V: TRBV7-2
D: NA

CDR3: SASPVSYNEQF
J: TRBJ2-1
V: TRBV20-1
D: NA

CDR3: SANRAGARTDTQY
J: TRBJ2-3
V: TRBV20-1
D: NA

CDR3: ASATGSGGQETQY
J: TRBJ2-5
V: TRBV28
D: TRBD2